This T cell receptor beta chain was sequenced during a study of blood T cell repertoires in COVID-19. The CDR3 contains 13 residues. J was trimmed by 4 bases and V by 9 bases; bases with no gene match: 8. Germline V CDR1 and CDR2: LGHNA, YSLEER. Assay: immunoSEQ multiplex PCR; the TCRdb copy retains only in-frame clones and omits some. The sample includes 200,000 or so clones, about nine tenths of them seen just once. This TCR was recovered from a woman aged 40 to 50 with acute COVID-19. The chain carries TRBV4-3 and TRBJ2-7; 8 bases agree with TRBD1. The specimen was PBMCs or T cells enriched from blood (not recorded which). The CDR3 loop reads CARVGQGRYEQYF. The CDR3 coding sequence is TGCGCCAGGGTCGGACAGGGTAGGTACGAGCAGTACTTC.